This is a list of T cell receptor beta chains from one sample in a study of blood T cells in healthy people across ages. MiXCR, run by TCRdb on the 5' RACE reads, gives a single entry per CDR3 protein. This table holds roughly 500,000 distinct CDR3 sequences, 27% found once. What was sequenced was blood. Receptor source: a woman between 70 and 85 years old in good health. Each CDR3 is given with its conserved first and last residue. The D gene is left open where the match is weak. Not every row has a clone size; where given, it reads once, few, many or a size class.

j_gene,abundance,v_gene,d_gene,CDR3nt,CDR3aa
TRBJ2-7,NA,TRBV18,NA,TGTGCCAGCTCACCAGGCAGGGACTACGAGCAGTACTTC,CASSPGRDYEQYF
TRBJ1-2,NA,TRBV11-1,TRBD1,TGTGCCAGCAGCTCCGGACAGGAGATAACTAACTATGGCTACACCTTC,CASSSGQEITNYGYTF
TRBJ2-1,NA,TRBV12-3/TRBV12-4,TRBD2,TGTGCCAGCAGTTTCGGAGCGGGATTCGACAATGAGCAGTTCTTC,CASSFGAGFDNEQFF
TRBJ2-5,NA,TRBV7-2,NA,TGTGCCAGCAGCCTCGGTCGACAGGGAGGAACGTACTTC,CASSLGRQGGTYF
TRBJ2-1,few,TRBV20-1,TRBD2,TGCAGTGCTAGGAAAGCGGGGGACTACAATGAGCAGTTCTTC,CSARKAGDYNEQFF
TRBJ2-7,few,TRBV3-1,NA,TGTGCCAGCAGCCAAGCGGCGGGGAATGTGTACTTC,CASSQAAGNVYF
TRBJ1-4,NA,TRBV2,TRBD1,TGTGCCAGCACCTTACAGGGGGCGTCGAGTGAAAAACTGTTTTTT,CASTLQGASSEKLFF
TRBJ2-7,many,TRBV11-1,TRBD1,TGCGCCAGCAGCTTGGGGACAGGCGCCGAGCAGTACTTC,CASSLGTGAEQYF
TRBJ2-3,few,TRBV7-2,TRBD2,TGTGCCAGCAGCTCTGTAGCGGGGAGCACAGATACGCAGTATTTT,CASSSVAGSTDTQYF
TRBJ2-5,NA,TRBV5-1,NA,TGCGCCAGCAGAGGACAGCCCCAAGAGACCCAGTACTTC,CASRGQPQETQYF
TRBJ1-1,NA,TRBV20-1,NA,TGCAGTGCTAGAGTCCGAGGGGGGGACGCTTTCTTT,CSARVRGGDAFF
TRBJ1-3,NA,TRBV12-5,NA,TGTGCTAGTGGTTTGGCCCAGGTAGCTGGAAACACCATATATTTT,CASGLAQVAGNTIYF
TRBJ1-2,few,TRBV12-3/TRBV12-4,NA,TGTGCCAGCAGTCATTTTGGCTACACCTTC,CASSHFGYTF
TRBJ2-3,few,TRBV2,TRBD2,TGTGCCAGCAGTGAGGGGGTAGCGGGGGGAGATACGCAGTATTTT,CASSEGVAGGDTQYF
TRBJ2-1,NA,TRBV25-1,NA,TGTGCCAGCAGTGAATTGGGAGGGGGCCTCTACAATGAGCAGTTCTTC,CASSELGGGLYNEQFF
TRBJ2-5,NA,TRBV5-1,NA,TGCGCCAGCAGCTCCCGTTTAGGAGGCGGAGAAGGGGAGACCCAGTACTTC,CASSSRLGGGEGETQYF
TRBJ1-2,NA,TRBV4-3,TRBD1,TGCGCCAGCAGCCAGATACAGGGGTCCTATGGCTACACCTTC,CASSQIQGSYGYTF
TRBJ1-2,once,TRBV29-1,NA,TGCAGCGTTGAAGGTGCGGGGGCGAGTGGCTACACCTTC,CSVEGAGASGYTF